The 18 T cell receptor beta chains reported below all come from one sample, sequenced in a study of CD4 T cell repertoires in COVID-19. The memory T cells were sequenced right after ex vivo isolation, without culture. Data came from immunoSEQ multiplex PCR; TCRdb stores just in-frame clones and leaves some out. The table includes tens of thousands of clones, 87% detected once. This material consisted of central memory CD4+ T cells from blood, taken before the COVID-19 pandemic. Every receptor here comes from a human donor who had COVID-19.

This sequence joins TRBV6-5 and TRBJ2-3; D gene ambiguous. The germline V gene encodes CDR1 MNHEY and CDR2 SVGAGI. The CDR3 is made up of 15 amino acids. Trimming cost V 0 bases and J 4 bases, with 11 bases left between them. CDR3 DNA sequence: TGTGCCAGCAGTTACTCCTGGGTTCGGGCAGATACGCAGTATTTT. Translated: CASSYSWVRADTQYF.

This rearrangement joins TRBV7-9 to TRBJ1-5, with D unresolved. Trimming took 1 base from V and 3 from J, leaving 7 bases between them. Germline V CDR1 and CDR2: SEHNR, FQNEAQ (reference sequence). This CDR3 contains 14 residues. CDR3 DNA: TGTGCCAGCAGCTTAGGCGCCACCAATCAGCCCCAGCATTTT. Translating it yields CASSLGATNQPQHF.

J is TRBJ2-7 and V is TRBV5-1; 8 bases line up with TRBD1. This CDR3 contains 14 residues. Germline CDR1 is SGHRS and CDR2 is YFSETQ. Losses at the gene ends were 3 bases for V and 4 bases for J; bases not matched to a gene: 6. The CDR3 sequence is CASSSGTGNYEQYF. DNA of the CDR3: TGCGCCAGCAGCTCTGGGACAGGAAATTACGAGCAGTACTTC.

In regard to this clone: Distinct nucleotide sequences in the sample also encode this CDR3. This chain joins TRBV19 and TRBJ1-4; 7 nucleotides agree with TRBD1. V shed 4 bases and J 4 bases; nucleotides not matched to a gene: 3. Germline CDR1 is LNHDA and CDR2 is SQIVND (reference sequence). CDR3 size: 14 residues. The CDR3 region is CASSTRDSNEKLFF. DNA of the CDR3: TGTGCCAGTAGTACACGGGACAGTAATGAAAAACTGTTTTTT.

The DNA for the CDR3 is TGTGCCAGCGGGTGGGGGCGGACTGAAGCTTTCTTT. Translated, it gives CASGWGRTEAFF. The chain links TRBV2 to TRBJ1-1; D might be TRBD1 (6 bases). CDR3 size: 12 residues. Trimming removed 8 bases at V and 5 bases at J, with 12 bases between. CDR1 is SNHLY and CDR2 is FYNNEI in the germline V gene.

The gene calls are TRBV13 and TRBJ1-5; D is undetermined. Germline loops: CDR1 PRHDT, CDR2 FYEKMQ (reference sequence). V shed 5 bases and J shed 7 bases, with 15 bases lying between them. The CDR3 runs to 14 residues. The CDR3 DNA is TGTGCCAGCAGCCGCTCAACGGGGAACCAGCCCCAGCATTTT. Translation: CASSRSTGNQPQHF.

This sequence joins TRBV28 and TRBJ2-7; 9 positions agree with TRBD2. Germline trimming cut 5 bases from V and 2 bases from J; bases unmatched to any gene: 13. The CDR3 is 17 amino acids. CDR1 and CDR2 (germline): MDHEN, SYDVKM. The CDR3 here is CASSLRVEREAPYEQYF. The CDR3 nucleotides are TGTGCCAGCAGTCTAAGAGTCGAGCGGGAGGCCCCCTACGAGCAGTACTTC.

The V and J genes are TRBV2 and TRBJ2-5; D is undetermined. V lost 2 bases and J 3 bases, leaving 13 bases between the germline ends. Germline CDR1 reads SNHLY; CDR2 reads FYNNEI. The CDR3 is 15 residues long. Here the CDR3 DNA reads TGTGCCAGCAGTGAATCTCTCTGGCAAGAAGAGACCCAGTACTTC. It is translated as CASSESLWQEETQYF.

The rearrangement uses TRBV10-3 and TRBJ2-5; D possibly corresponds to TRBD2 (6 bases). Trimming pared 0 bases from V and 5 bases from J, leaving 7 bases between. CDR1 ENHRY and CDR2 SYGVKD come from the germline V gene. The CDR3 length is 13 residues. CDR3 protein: CAISESGRETQYF. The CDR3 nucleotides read TGTGCCATCAGTGAGTCTGGGAGGGAGACCCAGTACTTC.

CDR3 bases: TGTGCCAGCTCACCACAGAGGTCGGCCCTCCACTTT. Encoded protein: CASSPQRSALHF. The chain links TRBV18 to TRBJ1-6, with unresolved D. The CDR3 length is 12 residues. Germline-derived CDR1 and CDR2 are KGHSH and LQKENI. V lost 1 base, J lost 14 bases, and 9 bases lay in between.

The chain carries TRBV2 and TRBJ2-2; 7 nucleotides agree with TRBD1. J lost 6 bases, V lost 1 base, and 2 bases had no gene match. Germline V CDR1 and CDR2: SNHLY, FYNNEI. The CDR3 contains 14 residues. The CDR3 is CASSEETGAGELFF. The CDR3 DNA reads TGTGCCAGCAGTGAAGAAACAGGGGCCGGGGAGCTGTTTTTT.

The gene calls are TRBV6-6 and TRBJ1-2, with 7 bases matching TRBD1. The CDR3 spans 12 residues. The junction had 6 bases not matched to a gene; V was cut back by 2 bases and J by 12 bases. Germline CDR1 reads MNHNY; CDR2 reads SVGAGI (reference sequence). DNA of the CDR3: TGTGCCAGCAGTTACCAAGACAGGGAAGACACCTTC. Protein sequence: CASSYQDREDTF.

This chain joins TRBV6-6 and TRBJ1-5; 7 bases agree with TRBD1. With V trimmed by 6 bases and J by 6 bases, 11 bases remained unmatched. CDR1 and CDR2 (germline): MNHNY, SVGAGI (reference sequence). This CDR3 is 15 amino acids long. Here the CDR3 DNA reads TGTGCCAGCAGCCTAGGGGGCAGGGTGGCTCAGCCCCAGCATTTT. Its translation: CASSLGGRVAQPQHF.

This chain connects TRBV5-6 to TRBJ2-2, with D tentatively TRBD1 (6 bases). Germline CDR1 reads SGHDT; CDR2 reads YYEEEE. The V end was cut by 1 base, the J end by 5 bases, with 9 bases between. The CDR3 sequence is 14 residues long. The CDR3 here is CASSLTGTTGELFF. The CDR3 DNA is TGTGCCAGCAGCTTGACTGGGACAACCGGGGAGCTGTTTTTT.

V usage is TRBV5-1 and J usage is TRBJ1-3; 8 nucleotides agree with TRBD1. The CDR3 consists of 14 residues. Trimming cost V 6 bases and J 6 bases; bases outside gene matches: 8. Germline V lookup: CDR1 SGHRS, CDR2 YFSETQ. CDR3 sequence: CASMLATGANTIYF. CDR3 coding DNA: TGCGCCAGCATGCTTGCGACAGGGGCAAACACCATATATTTT.

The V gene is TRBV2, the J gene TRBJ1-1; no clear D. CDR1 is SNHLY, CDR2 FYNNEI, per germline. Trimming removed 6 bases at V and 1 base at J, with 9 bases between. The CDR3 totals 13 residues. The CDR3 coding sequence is TGTGCCAGCAGGGAATACAGGAACACTGAAGCTTTCTTT. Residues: CASREYRNTEAFF. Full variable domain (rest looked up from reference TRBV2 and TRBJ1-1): EPEVTQTPSHQVTQMGQEVILRCVPISNHLYFYWYRQILGQKVEFLVSFYNNEISEKSEIFDDQFSVERPDGSNFTLKIRSTKLEDSAMYFCASREYRNTEAFFGQGTRLTVV.

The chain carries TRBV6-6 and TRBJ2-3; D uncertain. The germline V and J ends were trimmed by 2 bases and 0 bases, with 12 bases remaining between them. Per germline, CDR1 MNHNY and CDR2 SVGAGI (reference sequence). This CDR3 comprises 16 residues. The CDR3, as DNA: TGTGCCAGCAGTTACGCAGGCCACGCCAGCACAGATACGCAGTATTTT. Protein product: CASSYAGHASTDTQYF.

This CDR3 is CASSRTESYEQYF. CDR3 nucleotides: TGCGCCAGCAGCCGGACAGAATCCTACGAGCAGTACTTC. The chain carries TRBV5-1 and TRBJ2-7, with TRBD1 as a possible D gene (6 bases). The CDR3 length is 13 residues. The germline V and J ends were trimmed by 4 bases and 1 base, with 9 bases remaining between them. The germline CDR1 and CDR2 sequences are SGHRS and YFSETQ.